This T cell receptor beta chain came from a study of shared clonotypes between healthy human individuals. Study background: Per-donor plates numbered three CD4 naive, three CD4 memory, two CD8 naive and one CD8 memory.

CD45RO-negative, CCR7-positively selected cells formed the naive CD8 fraction, excluding terminally differentiated effector memory CD45RA+ cells. The repertoire was sequenced with immunoSEQ multiplex PCR; TCRdb's copy has only in-frame clones and lacks some. The sample holds roughly 590,000 clones, less than 97% seen once. With respect to this clone: No antigen is known for it.

V lost 2 bases and J 9 bases, leaving 11 bases between the germline ends. This CDR3 comprises 13 residues. Per germline, CDR1 SNHLY and CDR2 FYNNEI. Study results and limitations: Genetic and exposure-history diversity was limited by the few donors. Donor clonotype sharing was expected to depend on sequencing depth.

The specimen was naive CD8+ T cells sorted from blood. This TCR was recovered from a woman aged 25 to 39 in good health. The chain uses TRBV2 and TRBJ2-1, with D possibly TRBD1 on 5 matching bases. The CDR3 bases are TGTGCCAGCAGTGAAACAGCCGACAGTGAGCAGTTCTTC. Its protein product is CASSETADSEQFF.